Listed below are T cell receptor beta chains from one sample, sequenced in a study of T cell clonotyping in hematopoietic cell transplantation. Sequenced by immunoSEQ multiplex PCR; TCRdb stores in-frame clones only, minus some. The sample lists 35,000 to 45,000 clones, around 95% seen once, with around 1.5% in the top ten. The source was peripheral blood mononuclear cells, collected before stem cell transplant. These receptors came from a man between 40 and 49 years old with chronic myeloid leukemia. Some clones in this sample may be carry-over from other donors' samples. Both conserved end residues are part of each CDR3. The order of the fields is J gene, V gene, clone size, D gene, CDR3 protein, CDR3 DNA. D genes are given only for firm matches. Part of the rows lack a size; the others show once, few, many or a class for expanded clones.

j_gene: TRBJ2-7
v_gene: TRBV10-3
abundance: NA
d_gene: TRBD1
CDR3aa: CAISDSGQGFDEQYF
CDR3nt: TGTGCCATCAGTGATAGCGGACAGGGGTTCGACGAGCAGTACTTC

j_gene: TRBJ2-7
v_gene: TRBV11-2
abundance: NA
d_gene: NA
CDR3aa: CASSFPPDQYF
CDR3nt: TGTGCCAGCAGCTTTCCACCGGACCAGTACTTC

j_gene: TRBJ1-1
v_gene: TRBV28
abundance: NA
d_gene: NA
CDR3aa: CASSSRVNEAFF
CDR3nt: TGTGCCAGCAGTTCAAGGGTGAATGAAGCTTTCTTT

j_gene: TRBJ1-1
v_gene: TRBV9
abundance: NA
d_gene: NA
CDR3aa: CASSVGGQRTSEAFF
CDR3nt: TGTGCCAGCAGCGTAGGGGGACAACGCACCTCTGAAGCTTTCTTT

j_gene: TRBJ1-5
v_gene: TRBV30
abundance: NA
d_gene: NA
CDR3aa: CAWSVRNNQPQHF
CDR3nt: TGTGCCTGGAGTGTGAGAAACAATCAGCCCCAGCATTTT

j_gene: TRBJ1-4
v_gene: TRBV30
abundance: NA
d_gene: NA
CDR3aa: CAWSVPGQSFNEKLFF
CDR3nt: TGTGCCTGGAGTGTACCTGGACAGTCGTTTAATGAAAAACTGTTTTTT

j_gene: TRBJ2-5
v_gene: TRBV28
abundance: NA
d_gene: NA
CDR3aa: CASSYPGTSFQETQYF
CDR3nt: TGTGCCAGCAGTTACCCCGGGACTTCCTTTCAAGAGACCCAGTACTTC

j_gene: TRBJ1-2
v_gene: TRBV28
abundance: NA
d_gene: NA
CDR3aa: CASSPSGYGYTF
CDR3nt: TGTGCCAGCAGTCCCTCTGGCTATGGCTACACCTTC

j_gene: TRBJ2-3
v_gene: TRBV19
abundance: NA
d_gene: TRBD1
CDR3aa: CASRTGESTDTQYF
CDR3nt: TGTGCCAGTAGGACAGGGGAAAGCACAGATACGCAGTATTTT

j_gene: TRBJ2-3
v_gene: TRBV5-1
abundance: NA
d_gene: NA
CDR3aa: CASSRISQETDTQYF
CDR3nt: TGCGCCAGCAGCCGGATTAGCCAGGAGACAGATACGCAGTATTTT

j_gene: TRBJ2-5
v_gene: TRBV7-9
abundance: once
d_gene: TRBD1
CDR3aa: CASTSHRGTGSGETQYF
CDR3nt: TGTGCCAGCACCTCCCACAGGGGGACAGGGTCGGGAGAGACCCAGTACTTC

j_gene: TRBJ1-5
v_gene: TRBV6-8
abundance: NA
d_gene: NA
CDR3aa: CASMVCQPQHF
CDR3nt: TGTGCCAGCATGGTTTGCCAGCCCCAGCATTTT

j_gene: TRBJ1-1
v_gene: TRBV20-1
abundance: NA
d_gene: NA
CDR3aa: CTPWGAKAFF
CDR3nt: TGCACCCCATGGGGGGCGAAAGCTTTCTTT

j_gene: TRBJ2-5
v_gene: TRBV2
abundance: NA
d_gene: TRBD1
CDR3aa: CASREIDRDWEETQYF
CDR3nt: TGTGCCAGCAGGGAAATCGACAGGGATTGGGAAGAGACCCAGTACTTC

j_gene: TRBJ1-4
v_gene: TRBV6-1
abundance: NA
d_gene: NA
CDR3aa: CASSWVSASGEKLFF
CDR3nt: TGTGCCAGCAGTTGGGTCAGTGCAAGCGGTGAAAAACTGTTTTTT

j_gene: TRBJ1-5
v_gene: TRBV6-5
abundance: NA
d_gene: NA
CDR3aa: CATRQLLNQPQHF
CDR3nt: TGTGCCACAAGACAGCTTTTAAATCAGCCCCAGCATTTT

j_gene: TRBJ1-2
v_gene: TRBV27
abundance: NA
d_gene: NA
CDR3aa: CASSPYQGWNYGYTF
CDR3nt: TGTGCCAGCAGTCCTTACCAGGGATGGAACTATGGCTACACCTTC

j_gene: TRBJ2-3
v_gene: TRBV25-1
abundance: NA
d_gene: NA
CDR3aa: CASSERGRTDTQYF
CDR3nt: TGTGCCAGCAGTGAACGGGGCCGCACAGATACGCAGTATTTT

j_gene: TRBJ1-6
v_gene: TRBV5-1
abundance: NA
d_gene: NA
CDR3aa: CASSLEGSSPLHF
CDR3nt: TGCGCCAGCAGCTTGGAGGGATCTTCACCCCTCCACTTT

j_gene: TRBJ1-4
v_gene: TRBV4-3
abundance: NA
d_gene: NA
CDR3aa: CASSQDINRAGKLFF
CDR3nt: TGCGCCAGCAGCCAAGATATCAACAGGGCGGGAAAACTGTTTTTT

j_gene: TRBJ2-7
v_gene: TRBV9
abundance: NA
d_gene: TRBD1
CDR3aa: CASSPRDRAYEQYF
CDR3nt: TGTGCCAGCAGCCCCCGGGACAGGGCCTACGAGCAGTACTTC

j_gene: TRBJ1-2
v_gene: TRBV6-5
abundance: NA
d_gene: NA
CDR3aa: CASSYLGGYTF
CDR3nt: TGTGCCAGCAGTTACCTGGGTGGCTACACCTTC

j_gene: TRBJ2-1
v_gene: TRBV6-5
abundance: NA
d_gene: NA
CDR3aa: CASSYEGPRSNEQFF
CDR3nt: TGTGCCAGCAGTTACGAGGGACCACGATCCAATGAGCAGTTCTTC

j_gene: TRBJ1-1
v_gene: TRBV30
abundance: NA
d_gene: NA
CDR3aa: CACRIEGSGGYTEAFF
CDR3nt: TGTGCCTGCCGAATCGAGGGGTCCGGGGGATACACTGAAGCTTTCTTT

j_gene: TRBJ1-5
v_gene: TRBV2
abundance: once
d_gene: NA
CDR3aa: CASAGQSYSNQPQHF
CDR3nt: TGTGCCAGCGCCGGACAGAGTTATAGCAATCAGCCCCAGCATTTT

j_gene: TRBJ1-1
v_gene: TRBV10-3
abundance: NA
d_gene: NA
CDR3aa: CAISETGKTEAFF
CDR3nt: TGTGCCATCAGTGAGACAGGGAAAACTGAAGCTTTCTTT

j_gene: TRBJ1-2
v_gene: TRBV6-5
abundance: NA
d_gene: NA
CDR3aa: CASSSSQGALGGYTF
CDR3nt: TGTGCCAGCAGTTCATCACAGGGAGCCCTAGGTGGCTACACCTTC

j_gene: TRBJ1-1
v_gene: TRBV29-1
abundance: NA
d_gene: NA
CDR3aa: CSVGTGDTEAFF
CDR3nt: TGCAGCGTTGGGACGGGAGACACTGAAGCTTTCTTT

j_gene: TRBJ1-2
v_gene: TRBV7-3
abundance: NA
d_gene: TRBD1
CDR3aa: CASSPDRVRNGYTF
CDR3nt: TGTGCCAGCAGCCCGGACAGGGTCCGGAATGGCTACACCTTC

j_gene: TRBJ1-4
v_gene: TRBV4-3
abundance: once
d_gene: NA
CDR3aa: CASSQETRGLVATNEKLFF
CDR3nt: TGCGCCAGCAGCCAAGAGACCAGGGGCCTAGTTGCAACTAATGAAAAACTGTTTTTT

j_gene: TRBJ1-1
v_gene: TRBV7-2
abundance: NA
d_gene: TRBD1
CDR3aa: CASSSTGGMGTEAFF
CDR3nt: TGTGCCAGCAGCTCAACAGGGGGCATGGGTACTGAAGCTTTCTTT

j_gene: TRBJ2-3
v_gene: TRBV5-1
abundance: NA
d_gene: TRBD1
CDR3aa: CASSPGQGVTDTQYF
CDR3nt: TGCGCCAGCAGCCCGGGACAGGGTGTAACAGATACGCAGTATTTT

j_gene: TRBJ2-5
v_gene: TRBV6-6
abundance: NA
d_gene: TRBD2
CDR3aa: CASRSRGARETQYF
CDR3nt: TGTGCCAGCAGATCGCGGGGGGCCCGGGAGACCCAGTACTTC

j_gene: TRBJ1-2
v_gene: TRBV27
abundance: NA
d_gene: NA
CDR3aa: CASSLLGETGNYGYTF
CDR3nt: TGTGCCAGCAGTTTATTGGGAGAGACAGGCAACTATGGCTACACCTTC

j_gene: TRBJ1-4
v_gene: TRBV2
abundance: NA
d_gene: NA
CDR3aa: CASRVGGHNEKLFF
CDR3nt: TGTGCCAGCAGGGTGGGGGGGCATAATGAAAAACTGTTTTTT

j_gene: TRBJ2-3
v_gene: TRBV7-2
abundance: NA
d_gene: TRBD2
CDR3aa: CASSLVGGGSTSTDTQYF
CDR3nt: TGTGCCAGCAGCTTAGTTGGGGGGGGGTCCACGAGCACAGATACGCAGTATTTT

j_gene: TRBJ1-1
v_gene: TRBV4-3
abundance: once
d_gene: NA
CDR3aa: CASSQDRVLPDEAFF
CDR3nt: TGCGCCAGCAGCCAAGATAGGGTACTCCCAGATGAAGCTTTCTTT

j_gene: TRBJ1-4
v_gene: TRBV19
abundance: NA
d_gene: NA
CDR3aa: CASSIRRVNEKLFF
CDR3nt: TGTGCCAGTAGTATAAGACGCGTGAATGAAAAACTGTTTTTT

j_gene: TRBJ1-5
v_gene: TRBV15
abundance: NA
d_gene: NA
CDR3aa: CATSPGPDSNQPQHF
CDR3nt: TGTGCCACCAGCCCAGGCCCAGATAGCAATCAGCCCCAGCATTTT

j_gene: TRBJ1-1
v_gene: TRBV4-1
abundance: NA
d_gene: NA
CDR3aa: CASSQGTVNTEAFF
CDR3nt: TGCGCCAGCAGCCAAGGGACGGTGAACACTGAAGCTTTCTTT

j_gene: TRBJ2-7
v_gene: TRBV28
abundance: once
d_gene: NA
CDR3aa: CASSSMRGGEQYF
CDR3nt: TGTGCCAGCAGTTCTATGAGAGGGGGCGAGCAGTACTTC